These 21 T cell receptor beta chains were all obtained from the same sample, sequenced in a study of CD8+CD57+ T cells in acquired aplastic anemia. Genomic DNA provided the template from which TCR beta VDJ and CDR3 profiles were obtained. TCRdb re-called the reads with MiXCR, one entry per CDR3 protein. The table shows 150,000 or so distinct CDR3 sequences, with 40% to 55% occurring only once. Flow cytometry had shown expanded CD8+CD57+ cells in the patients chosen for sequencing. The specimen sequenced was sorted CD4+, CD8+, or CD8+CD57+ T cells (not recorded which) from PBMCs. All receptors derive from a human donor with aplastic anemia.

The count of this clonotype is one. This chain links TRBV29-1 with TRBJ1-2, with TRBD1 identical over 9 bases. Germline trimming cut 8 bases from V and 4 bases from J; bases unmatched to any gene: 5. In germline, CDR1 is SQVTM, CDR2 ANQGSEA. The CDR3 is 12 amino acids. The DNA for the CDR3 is TGCAGCTTCGAGGACAGGGGCTATGGCTACACCTTC. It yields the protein CSFEDRGYGYTF.

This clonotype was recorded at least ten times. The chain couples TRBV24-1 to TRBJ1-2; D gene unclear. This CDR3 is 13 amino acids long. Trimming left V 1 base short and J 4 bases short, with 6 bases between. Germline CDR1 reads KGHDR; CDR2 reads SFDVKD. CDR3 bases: TGTGCCACCAGTGATTTTGGCTTCTATGGCTACACCTTC. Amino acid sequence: CATSDFGFYGYTF.

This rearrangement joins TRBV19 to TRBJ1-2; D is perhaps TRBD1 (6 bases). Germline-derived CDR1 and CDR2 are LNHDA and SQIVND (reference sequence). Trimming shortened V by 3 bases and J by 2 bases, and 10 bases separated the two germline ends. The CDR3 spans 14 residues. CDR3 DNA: TGTGCCAGTAGTATCCAGCAGGGGAACTATGGCTACACCTTC. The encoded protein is CASSIQQGNYGYTF.

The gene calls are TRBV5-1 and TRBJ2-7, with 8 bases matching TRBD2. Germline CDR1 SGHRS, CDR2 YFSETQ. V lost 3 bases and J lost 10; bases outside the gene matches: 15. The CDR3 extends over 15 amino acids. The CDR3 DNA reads TGCGCCAGCAGCTCTACCGGGACTAGAACGATAGTTCAGTACTTC. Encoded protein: CASSSTGTRTIVQYF.

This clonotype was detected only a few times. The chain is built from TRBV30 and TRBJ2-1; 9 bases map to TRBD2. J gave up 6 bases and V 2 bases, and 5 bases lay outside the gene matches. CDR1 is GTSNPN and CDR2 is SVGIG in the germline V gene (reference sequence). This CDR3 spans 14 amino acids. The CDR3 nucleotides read TGTGCCTGGAGTCCGGGACTAGCTACCAATGAGCAGTTCTTC. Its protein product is CAWSPGLATNEQFF.

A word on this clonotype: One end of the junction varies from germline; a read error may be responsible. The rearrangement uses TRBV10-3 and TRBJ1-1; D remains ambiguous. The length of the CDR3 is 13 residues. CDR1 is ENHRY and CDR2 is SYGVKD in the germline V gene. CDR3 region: CAISEGGLAEAFF. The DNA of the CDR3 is TGTGCCATCAGTGAAGGAGGGTTAGCTGAAGCTTTCTTC.

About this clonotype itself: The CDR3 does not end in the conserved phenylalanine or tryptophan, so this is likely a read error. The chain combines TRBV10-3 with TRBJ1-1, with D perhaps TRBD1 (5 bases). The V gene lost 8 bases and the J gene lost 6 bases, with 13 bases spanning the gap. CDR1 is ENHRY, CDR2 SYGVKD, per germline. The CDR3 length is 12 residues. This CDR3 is CAIAEGLAEAFL. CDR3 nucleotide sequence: TGTGCCATCGCCGAGGGGCTTGCTGAAGCTTTCCTT.

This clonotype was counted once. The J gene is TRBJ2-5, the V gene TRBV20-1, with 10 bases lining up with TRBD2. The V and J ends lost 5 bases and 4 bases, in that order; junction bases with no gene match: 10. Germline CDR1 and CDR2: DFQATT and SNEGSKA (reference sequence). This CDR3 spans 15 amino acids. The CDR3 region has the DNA TGCAGTGCTGTGCCCCCTAGCGGGGGAGGAGAGACCCAGTACTTC. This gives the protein CSAVPPSGGGETQYF.

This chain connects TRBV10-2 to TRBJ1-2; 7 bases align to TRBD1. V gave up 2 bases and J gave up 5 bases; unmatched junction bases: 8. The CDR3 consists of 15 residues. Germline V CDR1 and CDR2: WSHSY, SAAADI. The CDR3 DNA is TGCGCCAGCAGTGAGCCCACAGGGGAAAGGTATGGCTACACCTTC. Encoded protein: CASSEPTGERYGYTF.

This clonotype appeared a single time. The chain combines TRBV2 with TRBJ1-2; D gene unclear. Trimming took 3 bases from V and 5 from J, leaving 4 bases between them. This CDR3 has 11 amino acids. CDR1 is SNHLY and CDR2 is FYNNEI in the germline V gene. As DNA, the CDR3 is TGTGCCAGCAGTGACGGGTATGGCTACACCTTC. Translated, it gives CASSDGYGYTF.

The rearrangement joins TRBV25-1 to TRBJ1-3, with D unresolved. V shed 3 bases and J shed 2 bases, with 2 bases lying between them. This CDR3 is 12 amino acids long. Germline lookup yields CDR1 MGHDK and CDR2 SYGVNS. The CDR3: CASSDPGNTIYF. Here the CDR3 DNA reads TGTGCCAGCAGTGATCCTGGAAACACCATATATTTT.

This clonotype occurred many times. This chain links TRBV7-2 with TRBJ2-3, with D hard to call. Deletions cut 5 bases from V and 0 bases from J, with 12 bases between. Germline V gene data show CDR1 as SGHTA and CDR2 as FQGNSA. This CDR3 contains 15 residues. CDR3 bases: TGTGCCAGCAGCCCTCAAGAGATTAGCACAGATACGCAGTATTTT. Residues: CASSPQEISTDTQYF.

CDR3: CASSPWGGGNEQYV. The CDR3 nucleotides are TGTGCCAGCAGCCCGTGGGGAGGGGGCAACGAGCAGTACGTC. The chain employs TRBV19 and TRBJ2-7; D is possibly TRBD1 or TRBD2 (7 bases each). Trimming pared 9 bases from V and 5 bases from J, leaving 20 bases between. CDR3 length equals 14 residues. CDR1 and CDR2 (germline): LNHDA, SQIVND (reference sequence).

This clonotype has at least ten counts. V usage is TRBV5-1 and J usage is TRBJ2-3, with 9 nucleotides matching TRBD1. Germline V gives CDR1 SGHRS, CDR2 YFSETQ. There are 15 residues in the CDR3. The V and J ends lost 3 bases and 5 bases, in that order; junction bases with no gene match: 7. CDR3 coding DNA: TGCGCCAGCAGCTCGACGGGACAGGGAATAGATACGCAGTATTTT. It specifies CASSSTGQGIDTQYF.

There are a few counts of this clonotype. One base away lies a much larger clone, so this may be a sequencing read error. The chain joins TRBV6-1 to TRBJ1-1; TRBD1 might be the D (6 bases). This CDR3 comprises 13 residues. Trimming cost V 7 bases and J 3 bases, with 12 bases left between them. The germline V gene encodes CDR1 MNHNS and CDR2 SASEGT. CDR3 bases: TGTGCCAGCACGGCAGGGGTCGACACTGAAGCTTTCTTT. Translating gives CASTAGVDTEAFF.

The DNA for the CDR3 is TGTGCCAGCATGAGTGAACAGGAACAAGAGACCCAGTACTTC. The encoded protein is CASMSEQEQETQYF. The chain employs TRBV2 and TRBJ2-5; D may be TRBD1 (5 bases). V was cut by 7 bases and J by 2 bases, with 14 bases left in between. CDR3 length equals 14 residues. CDR1 SNHLY and CDR2 FYNNEI come from the germline V gene.

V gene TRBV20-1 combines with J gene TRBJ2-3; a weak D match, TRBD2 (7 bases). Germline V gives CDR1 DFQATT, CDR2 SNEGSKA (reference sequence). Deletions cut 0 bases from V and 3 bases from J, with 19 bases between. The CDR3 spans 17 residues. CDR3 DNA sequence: TGCAGTGCTAGAGATACGGGGGGCAAGATGCGGACAGATACGCAGTATTTT. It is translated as CSARDTGGKMRTDTQYF.

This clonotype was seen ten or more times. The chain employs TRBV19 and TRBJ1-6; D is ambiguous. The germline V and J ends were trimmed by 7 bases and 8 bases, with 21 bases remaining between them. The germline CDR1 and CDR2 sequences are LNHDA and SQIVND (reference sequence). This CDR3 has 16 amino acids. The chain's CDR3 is CASTISAGNIDSPLHF. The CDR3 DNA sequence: TGTGCCAGTACCATTAGTGCGGGGAACATAGATTCACCCCTCCACTTT. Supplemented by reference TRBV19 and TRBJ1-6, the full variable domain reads DGGITQSPKYLFRKEGQNVTLSCEQNLNHDAMYWYRQDPGQGLRLIYYSQIVNDFQKGDIAEGYSVSREKKESFPLTVTSAQKNPTAFYLCASTISAGNIDSPLHFGNGTRLTVT.

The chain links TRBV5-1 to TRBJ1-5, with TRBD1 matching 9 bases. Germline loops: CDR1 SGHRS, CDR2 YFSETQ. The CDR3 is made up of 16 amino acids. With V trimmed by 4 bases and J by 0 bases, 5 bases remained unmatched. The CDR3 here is CASSLGQGYSNQPQHF. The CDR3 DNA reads TGCGCCAGCAGCCTGGGACAGGGATATAGCAATCAGCCCCAGCATTTT.

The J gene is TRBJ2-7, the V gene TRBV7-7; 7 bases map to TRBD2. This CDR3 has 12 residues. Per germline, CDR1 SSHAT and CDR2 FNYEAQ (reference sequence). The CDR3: CASTGGYGEQYV. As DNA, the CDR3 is TGTGCTAGCACCGGGGGGTATGGGGAGCAGTACGTC.

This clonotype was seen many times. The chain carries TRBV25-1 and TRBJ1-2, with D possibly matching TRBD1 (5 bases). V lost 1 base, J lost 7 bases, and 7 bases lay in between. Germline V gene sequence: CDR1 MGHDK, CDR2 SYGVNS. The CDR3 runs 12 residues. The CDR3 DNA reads TGTGCCAGCAGTGAATCGGGACTTGGCTACACCTTC. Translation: CASSESGLGYTF.